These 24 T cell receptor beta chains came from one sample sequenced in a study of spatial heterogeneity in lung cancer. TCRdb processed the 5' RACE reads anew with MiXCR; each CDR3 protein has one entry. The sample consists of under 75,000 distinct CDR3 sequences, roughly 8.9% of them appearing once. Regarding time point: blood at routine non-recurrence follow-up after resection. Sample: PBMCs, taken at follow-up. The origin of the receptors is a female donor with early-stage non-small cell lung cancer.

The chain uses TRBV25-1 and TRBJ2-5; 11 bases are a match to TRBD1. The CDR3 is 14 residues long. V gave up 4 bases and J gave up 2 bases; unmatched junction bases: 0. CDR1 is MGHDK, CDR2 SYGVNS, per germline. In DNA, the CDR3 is TGTGCCAGCAGTGGGGACAGGGGGCAAGAGACCCAGTACTTC. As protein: CASSGDRGQETQYF.

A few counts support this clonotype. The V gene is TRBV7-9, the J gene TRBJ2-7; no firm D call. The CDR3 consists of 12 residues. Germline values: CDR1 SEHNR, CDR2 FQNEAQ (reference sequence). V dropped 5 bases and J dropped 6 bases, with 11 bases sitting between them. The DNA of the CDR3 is TGTGCCAGCAGCGGGTCAGAGTCCGAGCAGTACTTC. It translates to CASSGSESEQYF.

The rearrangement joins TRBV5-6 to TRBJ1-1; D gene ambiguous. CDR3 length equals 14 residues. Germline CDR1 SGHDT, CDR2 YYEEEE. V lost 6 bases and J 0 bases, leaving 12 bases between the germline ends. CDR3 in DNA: TGTGCCAGCAAGGGTCTGAGCATGAACACTGAAGCTTTCTTT. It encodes CASKGLSMNTEAFF.

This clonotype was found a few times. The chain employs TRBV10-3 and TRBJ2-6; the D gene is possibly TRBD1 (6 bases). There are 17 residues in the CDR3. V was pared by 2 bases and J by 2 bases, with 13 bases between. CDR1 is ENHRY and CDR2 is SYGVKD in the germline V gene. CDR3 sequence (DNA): TGTGCCATCAGTGAGACAGGGTCGGGTGCTGGGGCCAACGTCCTGACTTTC. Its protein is CAISETGSGAGANVLTF.

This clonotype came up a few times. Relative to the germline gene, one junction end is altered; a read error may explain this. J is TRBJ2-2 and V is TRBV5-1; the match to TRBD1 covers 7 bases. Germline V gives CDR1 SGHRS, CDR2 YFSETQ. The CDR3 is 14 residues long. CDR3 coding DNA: TGTGCCAGCAGGATCCAGGGGGAAACTGGGGAGCTGTTTTTT. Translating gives CASRIQGETGELFF.

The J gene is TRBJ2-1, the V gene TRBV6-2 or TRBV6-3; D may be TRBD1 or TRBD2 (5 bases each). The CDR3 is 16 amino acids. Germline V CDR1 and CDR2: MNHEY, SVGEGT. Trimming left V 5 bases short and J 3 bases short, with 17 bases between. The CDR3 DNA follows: TGTGCCAGCAGTGGCCCCTGGGGACCAAACTACAATGAGCAGTTCTTC. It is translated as CASSGPWGPNYNEQFF.

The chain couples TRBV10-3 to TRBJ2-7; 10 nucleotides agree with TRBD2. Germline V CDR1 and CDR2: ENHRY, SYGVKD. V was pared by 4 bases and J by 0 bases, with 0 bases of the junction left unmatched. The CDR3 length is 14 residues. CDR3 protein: CAISGTSGSYEQYF. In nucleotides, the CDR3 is TGTGCCATCAGTGGGACTAGCGGCTCCTACGAGCAGTACTTC.

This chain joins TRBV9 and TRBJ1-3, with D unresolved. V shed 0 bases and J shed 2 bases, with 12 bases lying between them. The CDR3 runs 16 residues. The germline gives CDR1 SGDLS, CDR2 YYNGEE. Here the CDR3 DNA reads TGTGCCAGCAGCGTAGATTGGGGAGAACCTGGAAACACCATATATTTT. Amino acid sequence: CASSVDWGEPGNTIYF.

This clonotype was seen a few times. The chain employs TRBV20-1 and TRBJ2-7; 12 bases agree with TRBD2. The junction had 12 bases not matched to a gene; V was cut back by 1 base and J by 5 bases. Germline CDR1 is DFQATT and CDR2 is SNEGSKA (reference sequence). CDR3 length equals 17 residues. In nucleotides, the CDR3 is TGCAGTGCTAGAGTGCAGCTAGCGGGAGGGCCGGAGGACGAGCAGTACTTC. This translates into CSARVQLAGGPEDEQYF.

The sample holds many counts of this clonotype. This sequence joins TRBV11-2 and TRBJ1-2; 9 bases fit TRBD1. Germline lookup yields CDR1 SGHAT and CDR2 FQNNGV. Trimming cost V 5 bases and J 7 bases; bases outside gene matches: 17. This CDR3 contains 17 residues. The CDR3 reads CASSPHPGQGSIGGYTF. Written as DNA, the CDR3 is TGTGCCAGCAGCCCCCACCCGGGACAGGGATCCATCGGTGGCTACACCTTC.

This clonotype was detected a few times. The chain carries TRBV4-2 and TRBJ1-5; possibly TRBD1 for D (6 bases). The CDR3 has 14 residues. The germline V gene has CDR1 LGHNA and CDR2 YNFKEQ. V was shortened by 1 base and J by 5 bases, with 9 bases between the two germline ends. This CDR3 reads CASSQVTGYQPQHF. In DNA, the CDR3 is TGTGCCAGCAGCCAAGTCACAGGGTATCAGCCCCAGCATTTT.

CDR3 residues: CASSRTVRDEQFF. CDR3 nucleotides: TGTGCCAGCAGCAGGACAGTACGTGATGAGCAGTTCTTC. This sequence joins TRBV7-2 and TRBJ2-1, with TRBD1 as a possible D gene (6 bases). Germline-derived CDR1 and CDR2 are SGHTA and FQGNSA. This CDR3 comprises 13 residues. Deletions cut 5 bases from V and 8 bases from J, with 13 bases between.

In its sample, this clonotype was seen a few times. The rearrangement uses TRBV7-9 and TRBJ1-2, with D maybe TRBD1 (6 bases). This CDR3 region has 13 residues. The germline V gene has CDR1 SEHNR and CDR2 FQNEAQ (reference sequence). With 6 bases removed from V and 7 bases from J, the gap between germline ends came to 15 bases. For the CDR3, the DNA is TGTGCCAGCAGTTCAGGGGATAGGAGTGGCTACACCTTC. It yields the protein CASSSGDRSGYTF.

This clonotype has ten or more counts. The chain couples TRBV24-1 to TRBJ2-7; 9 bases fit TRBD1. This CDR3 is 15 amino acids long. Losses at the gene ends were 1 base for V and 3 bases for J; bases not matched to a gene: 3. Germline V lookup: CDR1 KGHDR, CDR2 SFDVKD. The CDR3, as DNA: TGTGCCACCAGTGATTTAAGGGGACAGGGCTACGAGCAGTACTTC. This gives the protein CATSDLRGQGYEQYF.

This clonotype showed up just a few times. CDR3 sequence: CASSREPGQGSTNEKLFF. The CDR3 nucleotides are TGCGCCAGCAGCCGCGAACCGGGACAGGGTTCAACTAATGAAAAACTGTTTTTT. The V call is TRBV5-1, the J call TRBJ1-4; 9 bases are shared with TRBD1. The CDR3 loop spans 18 amino acids. Germline CDR1 reads SGHRS; CDR2 reads YFSETQ. V shed 4 bases, J shed 0 bases, and the junction held 10 bases outside the gene matches.

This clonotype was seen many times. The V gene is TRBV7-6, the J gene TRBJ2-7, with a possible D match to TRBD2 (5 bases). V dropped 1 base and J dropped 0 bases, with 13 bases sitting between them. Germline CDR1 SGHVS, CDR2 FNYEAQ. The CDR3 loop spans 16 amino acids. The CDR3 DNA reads TGTGCCAGCAGCTTAGGGGTGAGAGGGAGCTCCTACGAGCAGTACTTC. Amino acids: CASSLGVRGSSYEQYF.

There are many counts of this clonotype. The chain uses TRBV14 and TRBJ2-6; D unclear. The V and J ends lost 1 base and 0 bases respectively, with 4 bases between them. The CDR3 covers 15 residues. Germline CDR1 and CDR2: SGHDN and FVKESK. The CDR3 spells CASSQGGSGANVLTF. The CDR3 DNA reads TGTGCCAGCAGCCAAGGAGGCTCTGGGGCCAACGTCCTGACTTTC.

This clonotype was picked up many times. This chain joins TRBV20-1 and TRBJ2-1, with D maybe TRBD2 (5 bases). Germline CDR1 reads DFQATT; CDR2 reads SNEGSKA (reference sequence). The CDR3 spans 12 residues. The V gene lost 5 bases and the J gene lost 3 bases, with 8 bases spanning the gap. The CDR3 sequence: CSASRDYNEQFF. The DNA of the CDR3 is TGCAGTGCTTCCCGGGACTACAATGAGCAGTTCTTC.

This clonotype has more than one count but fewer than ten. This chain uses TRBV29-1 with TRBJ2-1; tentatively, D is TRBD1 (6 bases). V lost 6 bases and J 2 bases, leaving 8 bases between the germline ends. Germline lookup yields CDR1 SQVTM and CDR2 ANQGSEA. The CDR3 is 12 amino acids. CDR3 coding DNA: TGCAGCGTCGGGACACCCTACAATGAGCAGTTCTTC. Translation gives CSVGTPYNEQFF.

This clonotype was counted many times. The CDR3 is CASSVGESYNEQFF. CDR3 DNA: TGCGCCAGCAGTGTCGGAGAATCCTACAATGAGCAGTTCTTC. V usage is TRBV10-1 and J usage is TRBJ2-1; D not resolved. CDR1 WNHNN and CDR2 SYGVQD come from the germline V gene (reference sequence). There are 14 residues in the CDR3. The V end was cut by 4 bases, the J end by 1 base, with 8 bases between.

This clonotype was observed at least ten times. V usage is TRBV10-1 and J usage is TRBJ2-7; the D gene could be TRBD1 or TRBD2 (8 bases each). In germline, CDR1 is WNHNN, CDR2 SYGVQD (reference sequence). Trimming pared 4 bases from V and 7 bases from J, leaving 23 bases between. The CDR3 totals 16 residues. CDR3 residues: CASSARGRAGAKEQYF. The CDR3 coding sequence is TGCGCCAGCAGTGCCAGGGGGCGAGCGGGAGCGAAAGAGCAGTACTTC.

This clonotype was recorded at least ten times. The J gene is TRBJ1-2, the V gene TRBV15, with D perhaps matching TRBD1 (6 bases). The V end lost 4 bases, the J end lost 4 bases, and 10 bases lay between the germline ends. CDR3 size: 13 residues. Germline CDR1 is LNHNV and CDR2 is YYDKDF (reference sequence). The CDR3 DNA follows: TGTGCCACCAGCACTAGGACAGCCTATGGCTACACCTTC. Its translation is CATSTRTAYGYTF.

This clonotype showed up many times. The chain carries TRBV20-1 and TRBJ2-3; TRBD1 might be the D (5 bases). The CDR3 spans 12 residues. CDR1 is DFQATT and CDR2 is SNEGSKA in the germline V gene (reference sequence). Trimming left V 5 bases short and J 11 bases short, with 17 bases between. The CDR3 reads CSAERQSRGQYF. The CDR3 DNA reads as TGCAGTGCTGAAAGACAGAGCCGTGGGCAGTATTTT.

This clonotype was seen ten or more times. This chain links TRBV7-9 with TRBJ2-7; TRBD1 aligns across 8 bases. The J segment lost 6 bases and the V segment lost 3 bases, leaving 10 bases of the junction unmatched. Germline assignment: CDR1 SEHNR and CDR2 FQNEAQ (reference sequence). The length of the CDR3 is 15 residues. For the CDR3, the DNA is TGTGCCAGCAGCTTTACACCGGGACAGGCCCCCGAGCAGTACTTC. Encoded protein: CASSFTPGQAPEQYF. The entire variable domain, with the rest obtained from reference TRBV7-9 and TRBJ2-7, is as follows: DTGVSQNPRHKITKRGQNVTFRCDPISEHNRLYWYRQTLGQGPEFLTYFQNEAQLEKSRLLSDRFSAERPKGSFSTLEIQRTEQGDSAMYLCASSFTPGQAPEQYFGPGTRLTVT.